These T cell receptor beta chains were read from a single sample in a study of CD8+CD57+ T cells in acquired aplastic anemia. TCRdb re-called the reads with MiXCR, one entry per CDR3 protein. The table lists some 120,000 distinct CDR3 sequences, under 65% of them singletons. Sequenced: sorted CD4+, CD8+, or CD8+CD57+ T cells (not recorded which) from PBMCs. Receptors originate from a human donor with aplastic anemia. CDR3s include the opening cysteine and the closing phenylalanine or tryptophan. The D gene is left open where the match is weak. Not every row has a clone size; where given, it reads once, few, many or a size class.

cdr3_nt,cdr3_aa,j_call,v_call,clone_size,d_call
TGTGCCAGCAGCTTAGTAGGGGCCCAGACCCAGTACTTC,CASSLVGAQTQYF,TRBJ2-5,TRBV7-3,-,-
TGTGCCAGCAGTGAAGCAGGATGGGGAGAGACCCAGTACTTC,CASSEAGWGETQYF,TRBJ2-5,TRBV25-1,-,-
TGTGCCAGCAGCTTAGGGCTAGCCCGCGGCGAGCAGTACTTC,CASSLGLARGEQYF,TRBJ2-7,TRBV7-6,-,-
TGTGCCAGCAGTGAACGGGGCAGCACAGATACGCAGTATTTT,CASSERGSTDTQYF,TRBJ2-3,TRBV25-1,-,-
TGTGCCAGCAGCAAAACCGGCGGGGGGTCTGGCGAGCAGTTCTTC,CASSKTGGGSGEQFF,TRBJ2-1,TRBV21-1,few,-
TGTGCCATCAGTGAAGGGGGATACTTCCAGCCCCAGCATTTT,CAISEGGYFQPQHF,TRBJ1-5,TRBV10-3,-,-
TGTGCCAGCAGCTACAGCTCGTCCGGTCAGCCCCAGCATTTT,CASSYSSSGQPQHF,TRBJ1-5,TRBV7-9,few,-
TGTGCCAGCAGTCTTAGAGAGCTGGTAGCGGGGTCTAACGAGCAGTACTTC,CASSLRELVAGSNEQYF,TRBJ2-7,TRBV6-1,-,TRBD2
TGTGCCAGCGGGCGGGGGATCTACGAGCAGTACTTC,CASGRGIYEQYF,TRBJ2-7,TRBV27,many,TRBD2
TGTGCCATCAGCCAGGACAGAAGTTCCTACAATGAGCGGTTCTTC,CAISQDRSSYNERFF,TRBJ2-1,TRBV10-3,-,-
TGCGCCAGCAGCCAGACCACGAACACTGAAGCTTTCTTT,CASSQTTNTEAFF,TRBJ1-1,TRBV4-3,-,-
TGTGCCACCGGATCCACGCGGACATGGGGCTACGAGCAGTACTTC,CATGSTRTWGYEQYF,TRBJ2-7,TRBV15,-,-
TGTGCCACCAGTGAAAAGGGGGAATATAGGTACGAGCAGTACTTC,CATSEKGEYRYEQYF,TRBJ2-7,TRBV24-1,-,-
TGTGCCACCCGGACCGGACAGGGCTACAATGAGCAGTTCTTC,CATRTGQGYNEQFF,TRBJ2-1,TRBV19,many,TRBD1
TGTGCCAGCAGTTTATCCGCTCTAGCGGGAGGCCGAGAGACCCAGTACTTC,CASSLSALAGGRETQYF,TRBJ2-5,TRBV12-3/TRBV12-4,many,TRBD2
TGTGCCAGCAGCTTACTAGCGGGCACAGATACGCAGTATTTT,CASSLLAGTDTQYF,TRBJ2-3,TRBV2,-,TRBD2
TGTGCCAGCAGCGCAAACAGGGAAAGCACAGATACGCAGTATTTT,CASSANRESTDTQYF,TRBJ2-3,TRBV9,many,-
TGCAGTGCAAACGACAGGGTGTCTTATGGCTACACCTTC,CSANDRVSYGYTF,TRBJ1-2,TRBV20-1,few,TRBD1
TGTGCCAGCAGTAACGGACAGGGGCGGGGGTTTGGCACAGATACGCAGTATTTT,CASSNGQGRGFGTDTQYF,TRBJ2-3,TRBV11-2,-,TRBD1
TGTGCCAGCAGCTTTGAAAGGGGGACCACCGCGAAGCAGTTCTTC,CASSFERGTTAKQFF,TRBJ2-1,TRBV5-6,-,-
TGTGCCAGCAGCTCGTGGACAGGGCAGGAGCAGTACTTC,CASSSWTGQEQYF,TRBJ2-7,TRBV7-9,many,TRBD1
TGTGCCAGCAGCCCATGGGGTTACCAAGAGACCCAGTACTTC,CASSPWGYQETQYF,TRBJ2-5,TRBV14,many,-
TGTGCCAGCAGGGTAGCGGACCGGACCTACGAGCAGTACTTC,CASRVADRTYEQYF,TRBJ2-7,TRBV2,-,-
TGCGCCAGCAGCTCCGGCCAGGGTTACAAGTACGACGAGCAGTACTTC,CASSSGQGYKYDEQYF,TRBJ2-7,TRBV5-1,-,-
TGTGCCACCAGTGGGGACAGGGCGCCTCACGAGCAGTACTTC,CATSGDRAPHEQYF,TRBJ2-7,TRBV24-1,-,TRBD1
TGTGCCATCAGCTACGACAGGGCCACTGAAGCTTTCTTT,CAISYDRATEAFF,TRBJ1-1,TRBV10-3,once,TRBD1
TGTGCCACCAAGGAGGGGCCGGGATACAATGAGCAGTTCTTC,CATKEGPGYNEQFF,TRBJ2-1,TRBV24-1,many,-
TGTGCCAGCACGCTTGAAATGGGAGTTACAGATACGCAGTATTTT,CASTLEMGVTDTQYF,TRBJ2-3,TRBV7-9,many,-
TGCGCCAGCAGTTCCCAGCGGGGCACAGATACGCAGTATTTT,CASSSQRGTDTQYF,TRBJ2-3,TRBV10-1,-,-
TGTGCCAGCAGTGAGGTTGTCAGCAGCCCCGGGGTGGGAGAGCAGTACTTC,CASSEVVSSPGVGEQYF,TRBJ2-7,TRBV2,few,-
TGTGCCATCAGTCGAGCGGGACTCGCAGGAAACACAGATACGCAGTATTTT,CAISRAGLAGNTDTQYF,TRBJ2-3,TRBV10-3,few,TRBD2
TGCGCCAGCAGCCCTGAGACGGGAGGATACGATCAGTACTTC,CASSPETGGYDQYF,TRBJ2-7,TRBV5-5,-,TRBD2
TGCGCCAGCAGCGGGGGAATAGCGGGAACCGGGGAGACCCAGTACTTC,CASSGGIAGTGETQYF,TRBJ2-5,TRBV10-2,-,TRBD2
TGTGCCACCAGCGGATGGGACAACGGCTATGGCTACACCTTC,CATSGWDNGYGYTF,TRBJ1-2,TRBV15,many,-
TGTGCCAGCAGCTTGGTGGTCTTAGACTATGGCTACACCTTC,CASSLVVLDYGYTF,TRBJ1-2,TRBV5-5,-,-
TGTGCCAGCAGCCGAACCGGGACAGGGAACGACTGGACAGATACGCAGTATTTT,CASSRTGTGNDWTDTQYF,TRBJ2-3,TRBV11-2,many,TRBD1
TGTGCCACCAGCAGAGACGTGGACTATGGCTACACCTTC,CATSRDVDYGYTF,TRBJ1-2,TRBV15,few,-
TGTGCCAGTAGTAGTACAGGGGGCGCAGGGCAGTTCTTC,CASSSTGGAGQFF,TRBJ2-1,TRBV19,few,TRBD1
TGTGCCAGCAGCTTTGGGACAGGGGGTTCCTACGAGCAGTACTTC,CASSFGTGGSYEQYF,TRBJ2-7,TRBV5-6,many,TRBD1
TGTGCTAGTGGTTTGGCGGGGGATGAGCAGTTCTTC,CASGLAGDEQFF,TRBJ2-1,TRBV12-5,-,-
TGCGCCAGCAGCTTCGAACAGGGTTTAGACACTGAAGCTTTCTTT,CASSFEQGLDTEAFF,TRBJ1-1,TRBV5-1,many,-
TGTGCCAGCAGCGTAGGGCAGGACAGCAATCAGCCCCAGCATTTT,CASSVGQDSNQPQHF,TRBJ1-5,TRBV9,-,-
TGTGCCAGCAGTAAGGACTCCGATACGCAGTATTTT,CASSKDSDTQYF,TRBJ2-3,TRBV2,-,-
TGTGCCAGTAAGAACACCGAGTCAGTTATCACTGAAGCTTTCTTT,CASKNTESVITEAFF,TRBJ1-1,TRBV19,-,-
TGTGCCACCAGTGATTCCGTAGGGTACGAGCAGTACTTC,CATSDSVGYEQYF,TRBJ2-7,TRBV24-1,-,-
TGTGCTAGTGGTACCGGGACAGGGACCTACGAGCAGTACTTC,CASGTGTGTYEQYF,TRBJ2-7,TRBV12-5,-,TRBD1
TGCAGCGTTGAACTACGCGGGGCGAACACCGGGGAGCTGTTTTTT,CSVELRGANTGELFF,TRBJ2-2,TRBV29-1,-,-